This TCR beta chain is drawn from a study of T cell responses to AZD1222 COVID-19 vaccine. This CDR3 is 13 amino acids long. Germline V gene data show CDR1 as SQVTM and CDR2 as ANQGSEA. V was clipped by 4 bases and J by 4 bases; unmatched bases: 4. Study conclusions and caveats: Repertoires were sampled only after the peak T cell response. It was only 6 or 7 AZD1222 recipients who were seropositive at baseline. The donor cohort was predominantly white British with a female majority, and clonal diversity may have been underestimated.

Here immunoSEQ multiplex PCR was the method, and the copy in TCRdb shows in-frame clones only, minus some. The repertoire consists of about 73,000 clones, with nearly 90% occurring once and the leading ten covering 7% to 10%. For this clone: What it recognizes is unknown.

The input for sequencing was peripheral blood, taken 28 days after the second AZD1222 dose. The rearrangement uses TRBV29-1 and TRBJ1-5; 7 bases agree with TRBD1. This clonotype was sampled from an adult who received the AZD1222 COVID-19 vaccine. The DNA of the CDR3 is TGCAGCGTTGGGACAGGAAAAAATCAGCCCCAGCATTTT. It codes for CSVGTGKNQPQHF.